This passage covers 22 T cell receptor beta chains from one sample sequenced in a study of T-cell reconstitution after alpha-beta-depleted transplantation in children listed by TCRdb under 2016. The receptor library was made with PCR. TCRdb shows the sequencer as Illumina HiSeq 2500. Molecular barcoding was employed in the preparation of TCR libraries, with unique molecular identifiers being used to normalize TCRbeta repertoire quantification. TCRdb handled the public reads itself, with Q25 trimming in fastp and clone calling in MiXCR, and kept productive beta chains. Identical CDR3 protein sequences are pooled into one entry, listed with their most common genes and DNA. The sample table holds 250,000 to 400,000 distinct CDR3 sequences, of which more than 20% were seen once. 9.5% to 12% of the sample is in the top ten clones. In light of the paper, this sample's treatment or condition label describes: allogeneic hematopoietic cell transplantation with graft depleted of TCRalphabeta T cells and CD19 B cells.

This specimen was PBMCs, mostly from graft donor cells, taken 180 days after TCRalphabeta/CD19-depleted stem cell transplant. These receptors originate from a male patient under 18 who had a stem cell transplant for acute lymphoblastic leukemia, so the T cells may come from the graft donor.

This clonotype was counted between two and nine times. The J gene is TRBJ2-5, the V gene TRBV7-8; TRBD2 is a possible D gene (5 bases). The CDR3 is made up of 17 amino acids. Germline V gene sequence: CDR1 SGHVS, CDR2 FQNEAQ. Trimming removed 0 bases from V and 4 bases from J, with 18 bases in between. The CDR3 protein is CASSLARRASLVETQYF. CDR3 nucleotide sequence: TGTGCCAGCAGCTTAGCTCGACGGGCTAGCTTGGTAGAGACCCAGTACTTC.

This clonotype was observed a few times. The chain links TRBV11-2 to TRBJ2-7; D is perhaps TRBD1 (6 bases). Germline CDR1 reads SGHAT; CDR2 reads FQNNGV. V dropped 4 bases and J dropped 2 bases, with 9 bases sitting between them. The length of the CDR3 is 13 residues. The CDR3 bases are TGTGCCAGCAGCTACTGGACAGCCTACGAGCAGTACTTC. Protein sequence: CASSYWTAYEQYF.

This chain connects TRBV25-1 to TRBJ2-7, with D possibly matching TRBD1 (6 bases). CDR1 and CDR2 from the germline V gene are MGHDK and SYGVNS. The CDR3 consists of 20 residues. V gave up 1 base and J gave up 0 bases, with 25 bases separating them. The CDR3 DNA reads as TGTGCCAGCAGTGAATGGGGCGGCAGGGGCGAAGCAATCTTCTCCTACGAGCAGTACTTC. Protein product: CASSEWGGRGEAIFSYEQYF.

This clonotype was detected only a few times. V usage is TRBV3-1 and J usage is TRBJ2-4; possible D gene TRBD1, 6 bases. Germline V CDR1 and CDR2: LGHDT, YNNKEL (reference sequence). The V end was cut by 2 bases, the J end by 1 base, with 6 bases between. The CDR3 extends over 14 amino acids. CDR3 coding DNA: TGTGCCAGCAGCCAACAGGGGGCCAAAAACATTCAGTACTTC. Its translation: CASSQQGAKNIQYF.

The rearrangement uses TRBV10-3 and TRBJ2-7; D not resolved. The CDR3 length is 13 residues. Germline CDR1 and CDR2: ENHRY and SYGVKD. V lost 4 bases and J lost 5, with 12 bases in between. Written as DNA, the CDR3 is TGTGCCATCAGTGGACTGGCCCGCCACGAGCAGTACTTC. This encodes CAISGLARHEQYF.

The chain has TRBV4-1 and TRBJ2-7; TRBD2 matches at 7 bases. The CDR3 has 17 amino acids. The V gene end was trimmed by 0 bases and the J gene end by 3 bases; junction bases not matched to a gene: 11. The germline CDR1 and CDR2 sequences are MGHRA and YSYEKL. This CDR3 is CASSQDLWLAENYEQYF. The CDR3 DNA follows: TGCGCCAGCAGCCAAGATCTTTGGCTAGCGGAGAACTACGAGCAGTACTTC.

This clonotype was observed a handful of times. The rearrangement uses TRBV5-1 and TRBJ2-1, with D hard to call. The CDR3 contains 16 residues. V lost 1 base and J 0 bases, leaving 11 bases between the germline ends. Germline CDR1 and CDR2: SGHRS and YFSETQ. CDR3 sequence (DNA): TGCGCCAGCAGCTTGAGTCGGCTTAGCTCCTACAATGAGCAGTTCTTC. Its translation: CASSLSRLSSYNEQFF.

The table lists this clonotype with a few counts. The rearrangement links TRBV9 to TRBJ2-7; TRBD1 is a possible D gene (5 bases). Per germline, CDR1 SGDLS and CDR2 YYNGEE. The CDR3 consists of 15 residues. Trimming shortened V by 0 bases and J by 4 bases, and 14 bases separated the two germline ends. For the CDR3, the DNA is TGTGCCAGCAGCGTAGGACAGTCCTGGGGTTACGAGCAGTACTTC. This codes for CASSVGQSWGYEQYF.

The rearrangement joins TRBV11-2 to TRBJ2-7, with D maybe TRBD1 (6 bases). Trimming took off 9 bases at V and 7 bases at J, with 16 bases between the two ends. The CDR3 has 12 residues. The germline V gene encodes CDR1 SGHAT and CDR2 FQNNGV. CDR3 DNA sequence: TGTGCCAGTAACTGGGACAATTGGGAGCAGTACTTC. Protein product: CASNWDNWEQYF.

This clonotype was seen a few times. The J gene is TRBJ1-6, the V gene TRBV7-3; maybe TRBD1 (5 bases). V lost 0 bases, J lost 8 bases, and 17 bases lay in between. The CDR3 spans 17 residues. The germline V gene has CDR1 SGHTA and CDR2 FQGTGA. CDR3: CASSLTGSGRGDSPLHF. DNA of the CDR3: TGTGCCAGCAGCTTAACTGGATCGGGAAGGGGTGATTCACCCCTCCACTTT.

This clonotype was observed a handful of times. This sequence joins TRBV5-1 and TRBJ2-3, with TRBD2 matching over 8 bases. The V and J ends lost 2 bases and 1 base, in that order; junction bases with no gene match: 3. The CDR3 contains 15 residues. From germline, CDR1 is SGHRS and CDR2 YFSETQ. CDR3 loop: CASSFFGRGTDTQYF. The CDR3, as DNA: TGCGCCAGCAGCTTCTTCGGGAGGGGCACAGATACGCAGTATTTT.

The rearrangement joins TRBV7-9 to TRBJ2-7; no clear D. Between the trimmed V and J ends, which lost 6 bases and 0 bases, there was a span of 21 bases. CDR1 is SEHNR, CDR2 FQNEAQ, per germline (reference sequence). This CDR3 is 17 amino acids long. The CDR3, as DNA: TGTGCCAGCAGGTTATTTACCGGGTCTCTTAGCTCCTACGAGCAGTACTTC. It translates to CASRLFTGSLSSYEQYF. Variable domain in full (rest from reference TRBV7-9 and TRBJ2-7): DTGVSQNPRHKITKRGQNVTFRCDPISEHNRLYWYRQTLGQGPEFLTYFQNEAQLEKSRLLSDRFSAERPKGSFSTLEIQRTEQGDSAMYLCASRLFTGSLSSYEQYFGPGTRLTVT.

The CDR3 DNA reads as TGCGCCAGCAGCCAAGATCGGACAGCGCTGGGCTATGGCTACACCTTC. Translation gives CASSQDRTALGYGYTF. This chain uses TRBV4-1 with TRBJ1-2; possibly TRBD1 for D (6 bases). Trimming took 0 bases from V and 4 from J, leaving 15 bases between them. Germline V CDR1 and CDR2: MGHRA, YSYEKL. This CDR3 comprises 16 residues.

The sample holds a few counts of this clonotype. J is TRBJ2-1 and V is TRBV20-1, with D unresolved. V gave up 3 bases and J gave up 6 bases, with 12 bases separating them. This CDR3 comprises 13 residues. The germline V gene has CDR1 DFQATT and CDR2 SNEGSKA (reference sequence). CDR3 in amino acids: CSASRPFGNEQFF. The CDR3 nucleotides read TGCAGTGCTAGCCGTCCTTTTGGCAATGAGCAGTTCTTC.

CDR3: CASSVAPVGRNTIYF. The CDR3 DNA is TGTGCCAGCAGCGTCGCCCCCGTCGGCAGAAACACCATATATTTT. The chain links TRBV9 to TRBJ1-3, with D unresolved. V was cut by 2 bases and J by 5 bases, with 14 bases left in between. Germline values: CDR1 SGDLS, CDR2 YYNGEE. The CDR3 spans 15 residues.

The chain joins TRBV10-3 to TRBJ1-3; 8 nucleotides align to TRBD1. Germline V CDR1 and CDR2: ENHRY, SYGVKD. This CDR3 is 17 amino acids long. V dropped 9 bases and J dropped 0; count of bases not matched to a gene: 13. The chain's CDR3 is CAIRGPGQGHSGNTIYF. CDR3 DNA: TGTGCCATACGCGGACCAGGACAGGGCCACTCTGGAAACACCATATATTTT.

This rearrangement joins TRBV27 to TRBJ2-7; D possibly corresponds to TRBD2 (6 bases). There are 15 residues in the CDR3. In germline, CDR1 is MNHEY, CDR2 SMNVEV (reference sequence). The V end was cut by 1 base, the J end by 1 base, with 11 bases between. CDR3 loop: CASSLFPGGSYEQYF. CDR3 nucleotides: TGTGCCAGCAGTTTATTCCCTGGGGGGTCCTACGAGCAGTACTTC.

The CDR3 here is CASSAGRFGEQYF. In DNA, the CDR3 is TGTGCCAGCAGCGCGGGCAGGTTTGGCGAGCAGTACTTC. The V and J genes are TRBV11-2 and TRBJ2-7; TRBD2 is a possible D gene (5 bases). Trimming shortened V by 5 bases and J by 6 bases, and 14 bases separated the two germline ends. The CDR3 sequence is 13 residues long. The V gene's germline CDR1 is SGHAT and CDR2 FQNNGV.

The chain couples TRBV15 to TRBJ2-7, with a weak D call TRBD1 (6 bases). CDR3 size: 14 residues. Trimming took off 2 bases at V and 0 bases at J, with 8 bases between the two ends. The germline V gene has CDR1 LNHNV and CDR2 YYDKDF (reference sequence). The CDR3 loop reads CATSRSQGSYEQYF. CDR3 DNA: TGTGCCACCAGCAGATCACAGGGCTCCTACGAGCAGTACTTC.

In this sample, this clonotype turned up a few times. This chain's CDR3 is CASSIRNTEAFF. CDR3 in DNA: TGTGCCAGCAGTATCAGGAACACTGAAGCTTTCTTT. The genes are TRBV6-6 and TRBJ1-1; D is uncertain. With 5 bases removed from V and 1 base from J, the gap between germline ends came to 5 bases. The germline gives CDR1 MNHNY, CDR2 SVGAGI (reference sequence). The CDR3 loop spans 12 amino acids.

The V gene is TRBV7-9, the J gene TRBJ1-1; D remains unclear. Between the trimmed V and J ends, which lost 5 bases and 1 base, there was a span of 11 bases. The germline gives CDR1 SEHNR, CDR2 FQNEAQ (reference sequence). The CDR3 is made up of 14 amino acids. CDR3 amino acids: CASSEGLQNTEAFF. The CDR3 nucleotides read TGTGCCAGCAGCGAAGGACTCCAGAACACTGAAGCTTTCTTT.

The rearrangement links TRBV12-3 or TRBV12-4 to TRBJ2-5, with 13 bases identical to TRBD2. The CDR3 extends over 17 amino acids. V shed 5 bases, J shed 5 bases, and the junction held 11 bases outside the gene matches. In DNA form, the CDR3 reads TGTGCCAGCAGTCCCCGACTAGCGGGAGGCCTCCGGGAGACCCAGTACTTC. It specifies CASSPRLAGGLRETQYF.